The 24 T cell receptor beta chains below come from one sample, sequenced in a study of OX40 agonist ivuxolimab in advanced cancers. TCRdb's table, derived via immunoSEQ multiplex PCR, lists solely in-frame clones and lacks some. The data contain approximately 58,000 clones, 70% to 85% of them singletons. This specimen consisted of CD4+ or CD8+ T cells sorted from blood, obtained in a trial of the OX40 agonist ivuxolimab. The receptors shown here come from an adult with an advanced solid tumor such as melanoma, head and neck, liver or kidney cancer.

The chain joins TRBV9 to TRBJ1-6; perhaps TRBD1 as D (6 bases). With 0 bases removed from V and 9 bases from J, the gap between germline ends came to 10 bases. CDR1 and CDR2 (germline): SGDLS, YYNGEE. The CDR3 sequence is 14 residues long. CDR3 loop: CASSVARGGSPLHF. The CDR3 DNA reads TGTGCCAGCAGCGTAGCCAGGGGTGGTTCACCCCTCCACTTT. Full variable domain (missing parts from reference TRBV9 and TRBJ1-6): DSGVTQTPKHLITATGQRVTLRCSPRSGDLSVYWYQQSLDQGLQFLIQYYNGEERAKGNILERFSAQQFPDLHSELNLSSLELGDSALYFCASSVARGGSPLHFGNGTRLTVT.

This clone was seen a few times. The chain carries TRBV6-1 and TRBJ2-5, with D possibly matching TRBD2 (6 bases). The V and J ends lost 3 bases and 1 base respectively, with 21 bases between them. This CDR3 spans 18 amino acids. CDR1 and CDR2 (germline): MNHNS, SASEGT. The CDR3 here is CASSDGGSFGGGQETQYF. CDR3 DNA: TGTGCCAGCAGTGACGGCGGCTCATTCGGGGGAGGCCAAGAGACCCAGTACTTC.

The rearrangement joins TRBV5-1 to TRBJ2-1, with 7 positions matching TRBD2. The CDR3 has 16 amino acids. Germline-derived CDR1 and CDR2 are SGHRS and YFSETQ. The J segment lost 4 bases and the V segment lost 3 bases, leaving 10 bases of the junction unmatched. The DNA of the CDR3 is TGCGCCAGCAGCTCCACAGTCCTGGGGGGGTACAATGAGCAGTTCTTC. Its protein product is CASSSTVLGGYNEQFF.

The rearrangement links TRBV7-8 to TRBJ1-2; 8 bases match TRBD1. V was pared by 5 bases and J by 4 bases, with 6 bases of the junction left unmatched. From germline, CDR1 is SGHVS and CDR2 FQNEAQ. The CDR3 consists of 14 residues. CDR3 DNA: TGTGCCAGCAGCCCGGCAGGGGGCGTCTATGGCTACACCTTC. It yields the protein CASSPAGGVYGYTF.

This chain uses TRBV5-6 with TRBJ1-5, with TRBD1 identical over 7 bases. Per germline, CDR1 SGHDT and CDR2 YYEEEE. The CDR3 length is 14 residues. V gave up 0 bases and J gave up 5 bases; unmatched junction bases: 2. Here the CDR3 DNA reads TGTGCCAGCAGCTTGGCAGGGGGGGATCAGCCCCAGCATTTT. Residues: CASSLAGGDQPQHF.

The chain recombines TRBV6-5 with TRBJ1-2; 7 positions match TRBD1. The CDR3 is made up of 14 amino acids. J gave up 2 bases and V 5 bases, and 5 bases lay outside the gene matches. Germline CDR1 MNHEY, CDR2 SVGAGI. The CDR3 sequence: CASSPGTANYGYTF. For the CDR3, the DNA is TGTGCCAGCAGTCCCGGGACAGCCAACTATGGCTACACCTTC.

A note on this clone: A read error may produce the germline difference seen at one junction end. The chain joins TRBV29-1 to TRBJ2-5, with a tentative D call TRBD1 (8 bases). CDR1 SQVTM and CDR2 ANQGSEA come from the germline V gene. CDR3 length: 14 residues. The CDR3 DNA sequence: TGCGGCGTTGAAAGCGGGACAGGAGGAGAGACCCAGTACTTC. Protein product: CGVESGTGGETQYF.

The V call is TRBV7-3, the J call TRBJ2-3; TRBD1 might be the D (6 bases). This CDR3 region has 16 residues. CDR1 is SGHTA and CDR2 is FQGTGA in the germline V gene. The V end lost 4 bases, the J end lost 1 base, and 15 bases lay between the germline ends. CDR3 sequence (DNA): TGTGCCAGCAGCTCGGACAGCAGTGGGGGCACAGATACGCAGTATTTT. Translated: CASSSDSSGGTDTQYF.

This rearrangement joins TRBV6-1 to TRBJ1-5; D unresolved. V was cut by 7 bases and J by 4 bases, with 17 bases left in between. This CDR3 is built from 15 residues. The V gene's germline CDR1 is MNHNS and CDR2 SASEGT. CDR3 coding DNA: TGTGCCAGCAAATTCCAGCCAGGACTAAATCAGCCCCAGCATTTT. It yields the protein CASKFQPGLNQPQHF.

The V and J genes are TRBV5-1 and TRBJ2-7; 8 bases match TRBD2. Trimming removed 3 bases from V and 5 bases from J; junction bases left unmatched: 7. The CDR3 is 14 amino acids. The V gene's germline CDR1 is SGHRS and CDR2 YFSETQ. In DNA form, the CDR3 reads TGCGCCAGCAGCTCGGGAGGGCCTCGGGACGAGCAGTACTTC. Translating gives CASSSGGPRDEQYF.

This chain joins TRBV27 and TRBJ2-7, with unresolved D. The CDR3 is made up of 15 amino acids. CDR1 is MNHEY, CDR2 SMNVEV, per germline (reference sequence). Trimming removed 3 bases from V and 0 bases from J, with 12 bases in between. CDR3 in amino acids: CASSFRPEFSYEQYF. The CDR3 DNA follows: TGTGCCAGCAGTTTCAGGCCCGAGTTCTCCTACGAGCAGTACTTC.

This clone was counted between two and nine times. This CDR3 reads CASKLAFPSTDTQYF. CDR3 nucleotide sequence: TGTGCCAGCAAATTAGCGTTTCCCTCCACAGATACGCAGTATTTT. The V gene is TRBV6-5, the J gene TRBJ2-3, with D maybe TRBD2 (5 bases). The length of the CDR3 is 15 residues. Trimming took 7 bases from V and 2 from J, leaving 16 bases between them. Germline CDR1 reads MNHEY; CDR2 reads SVGAGI.

The CDR3, as DNA: TGTGCCAGCAGTTTTAAGGGGGATGTGAACACTGAAGCTTTCTTT. It codes for CASSFKGDVNTEAFF. The chain couples TRBV27 to TRBJ1-1, with D maybe TRBD1 (6 bases). Per germline, CDR1 MNHEY and CDR2 SMNVEV (reference sequence). The CDR3 loop spans 15 amino acids. V was pared by 3 bases and J by 0 bases, with 11 bases between.

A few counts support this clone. Here the CDR3 reads CASTLAGGRHEQYF. CDR3 nucleotides: TGTGCCAGCACCTTAGCGGGAGGGCGGCACGAGCAGTACTTC. V is TRBV2 and J is TRBJ2-7; TRBD2 matches 11 bases. Germline-derived CDR1 and CDR2 are SNHLY and FYNNEI. With 7 bases clipped from V and 5 bases from J, the junction kept 7 bases outside the gene matches. The CDR3 is 14 residues long.

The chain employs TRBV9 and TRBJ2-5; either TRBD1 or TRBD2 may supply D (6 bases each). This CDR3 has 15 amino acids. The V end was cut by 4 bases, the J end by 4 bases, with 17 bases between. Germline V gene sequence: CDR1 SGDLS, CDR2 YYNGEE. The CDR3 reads CASSPRGGGRETQYF. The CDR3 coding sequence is TGTGCCAGCAGCCCCCGAGGAGGGGGTAGAGAGACCCAGTACTTC.

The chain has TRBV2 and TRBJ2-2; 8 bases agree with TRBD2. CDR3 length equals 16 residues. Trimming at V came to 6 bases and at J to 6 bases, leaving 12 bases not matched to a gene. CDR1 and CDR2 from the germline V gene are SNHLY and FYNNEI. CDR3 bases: TGTGCCAGCAGCTCCGGGACCGGGGGGGTGCCCGGGGAGCTGTTTTTT. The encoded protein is CASSSGTGGVPGELFF.

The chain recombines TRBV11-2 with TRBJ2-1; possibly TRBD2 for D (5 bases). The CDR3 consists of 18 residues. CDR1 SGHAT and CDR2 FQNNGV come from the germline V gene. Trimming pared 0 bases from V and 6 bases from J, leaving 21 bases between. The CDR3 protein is CASSLEVRASRFTNEQFF. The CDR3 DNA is TGTGCCAGCAGCTTAGAGGTTAGGGCTAGCAGGTTTACCAATGAGCAGTTCTTC.

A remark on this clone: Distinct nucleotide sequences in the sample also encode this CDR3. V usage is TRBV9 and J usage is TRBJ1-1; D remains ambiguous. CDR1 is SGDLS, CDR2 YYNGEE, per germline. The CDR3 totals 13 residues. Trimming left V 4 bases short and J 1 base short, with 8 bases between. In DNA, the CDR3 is TGTGCCAGCAGCCCGACACCGAACACTGAAGCTTTCTTT. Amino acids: CASSPTPNTEAFF. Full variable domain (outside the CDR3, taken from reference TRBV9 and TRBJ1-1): DSGVTQTPKHLITATGQRVTLRCSPRSGDLSVYWYQQSLDQGLQFLIQYYNGEERAKGNILERFSAQQFPDLHSELNLSSLELGDSALYFCASSPTPNTEAFFGQGTRLTVV.

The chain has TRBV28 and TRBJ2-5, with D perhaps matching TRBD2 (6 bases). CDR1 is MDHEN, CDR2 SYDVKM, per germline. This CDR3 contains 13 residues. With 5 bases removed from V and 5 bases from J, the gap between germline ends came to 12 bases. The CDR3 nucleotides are TGTGCCAGCAGTCCAGGACTAAGGGAGACCCAGTACTTC. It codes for CASSPGLRETQYF.

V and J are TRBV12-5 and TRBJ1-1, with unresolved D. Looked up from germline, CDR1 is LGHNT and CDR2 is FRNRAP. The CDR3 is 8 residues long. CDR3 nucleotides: TGTGCCGCGGCTGAAGCTTTCTTT. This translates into CAAAEAFF.

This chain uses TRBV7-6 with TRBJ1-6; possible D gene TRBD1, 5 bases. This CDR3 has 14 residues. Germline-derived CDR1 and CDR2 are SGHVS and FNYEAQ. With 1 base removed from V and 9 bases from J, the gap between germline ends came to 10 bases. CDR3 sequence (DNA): TGTGCCAGCAGCTTAGTCGGGGGTGGTTCACCCCTCCACTTT. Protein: CASSLVGGGSPLHF.

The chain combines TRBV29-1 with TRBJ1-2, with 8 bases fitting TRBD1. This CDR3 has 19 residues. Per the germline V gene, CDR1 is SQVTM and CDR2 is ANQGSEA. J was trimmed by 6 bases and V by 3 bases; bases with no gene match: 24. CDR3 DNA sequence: TGCAGCGTTGACCCCCGGACAGGGACAAGGGGGACGCACCGGGATGGCTACACCTTC. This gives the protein CSVDPRTGTRGTHRDGYTF.

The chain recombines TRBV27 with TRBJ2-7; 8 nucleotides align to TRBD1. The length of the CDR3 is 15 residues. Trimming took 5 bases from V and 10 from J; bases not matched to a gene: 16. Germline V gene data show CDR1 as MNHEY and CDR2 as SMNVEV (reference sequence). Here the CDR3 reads CASSHNLDRVGEQYF. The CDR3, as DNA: TGTGCCAGCAGTCACAACCTGGACAGGGTTGGCGAACAGTACTTC.

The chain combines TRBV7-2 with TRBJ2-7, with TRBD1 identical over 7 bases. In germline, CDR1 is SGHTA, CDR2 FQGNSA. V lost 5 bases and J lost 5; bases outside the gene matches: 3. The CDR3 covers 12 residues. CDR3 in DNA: TGTGCCAGCAGCCAGGGGGTTAACGAGCAGTACTTC. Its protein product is CASSQGVNEQYF.